Following are 6 T cell receptor beta chains from one sample sequenced in a study of CD8 T cells in ankylosing spondylitis. A single record per CDR3 protein comes from TCRdb applying MiXCR to the 5' RACE reads. This repertoire shows hundreds of thousands of distinct CDR3 sequences, approximately 12% found once; its top ten account for approximately 7%. Broader study findings: A TCR beta motif of 8 or 9 highly homologous variants appeared characteristic of ankylosing spondylitis blood.

No antigen is known for these receptors. Sequences were obtained from blood, either unsorted or a sorted T cell fraction (not recorded which). These receptors all stem from a male donor with ankylosing spondylitis.

This chain links TRBV20-1 with TRBJ2-1, with 13 bases identical to TRBD2. Germline V CDR1 and CDR2: DFQATT, SNEGSKA (reference sequence). This CDR3 spans 14 amino acids. Losses at the gene ends were 6 bases for V and 7 bases for J; bases not matched to a gene: 6. CDR3 in amino acids: CSATTSGRANEQFF. DNA of the CDR3: TGCAGTGCCACCACTAGCGGGAGGGCGAATGAGCAGTTCTTC.

The gene calls are TRBV7-8 and TRBJ2-2, with 7 bases matching TRBD2. Losses at the gene ends were 2 bases for V and 1 base for J; bases not matched to a gene: 4. This CDR3 has 16 residues. The V gene's germline CDR1 is SGHVS and CDR2 FQNEAQ. The CDR3 protein is CASSLSGGVNTGELFF. DNA of the CDR3: TGTGCCAGCAGCTTATCGGGGGGAGTGAACACCGGGGAGCTGTTTTTT.

The CDR3 sequence: CASSPIWASGKLDEQFF. As DNA, the CDR3 is TGTGCCAGCAGCCCAATCTGGGCTAGCGGGAAGTTGGATGAGCAGTTCTTC. The gene calls are TRBV11-2 and TRBJ2-1, with TRBD2 identical over 9 bases. The V gene end was trimmed by 5 bases and the J gene end by 8 bases; junction bases not matched to a gene: 16. Germline CDR1 and CDR2: SGHAT and FQNNGV. The CDR3 extends over 17 amino acids.

This clonotype appeared a few times. The chain is built from TRBV12-3 or TRBV12-4 and TRBJ2-1; TRBD2 matches 8 bases. The V segment lost 3 bases and the J segment 9 bases; nucleotides outside the gene matches: 4. The CDR3 totals 13 residues. The CDR3 reads CASSLSGRSEQFF. DNA for the CDR3: TGTGCCAGCAGTTTGAGCGGGAGATCTGAGCAGTTCTTC.

In its sample, this clonotype was seen a few times. This sequence joins TRBV2 and TRBJ1-1, with D hard to call. The V end lost 7 bases, the J end lost 3 bases, and 12 bases lay between the germline ends. There are 13 residues in the CDR3. In germline, CDR1 is SNHLY, CDR2 FYNNEI. CDR3 in amino acids: CASTIQRDTEAFF. CDR3 sequence (DNA): TGTGCCAGCACGATACAACGCGACACTGAAGCTTTCTTT. Together with reference TRBV2 and TRBJ1-1, the CDR3 gives the full variable domain: EPEVTQTPSHQVTQMGQEVILRCVPISNHLYFYWYRQILGQKVEFLVSFYNNEISEKSEIFDDQFSVERPDGSNFTLKIRSTKLEDSAMYFCASTIQRDTEAFFGQGTRLTVV.

A remark on this clonotype: This could be a read error, since a much larger clone is one nucleotide away. The CDR3 sequence is CASSLGWDRGNTVELFF. In DNA, the CDR3 is TGTGCCAGCAGTTTAGGGTGGGACAGGGGCAACACCGTGGAGCTGTTTTTT. The genes are TRBV12-3 or TRBV12-4 and TRBJ2-2; the match to TRBD1 covers 10 bases. The CDR3 is 17 amino acids.